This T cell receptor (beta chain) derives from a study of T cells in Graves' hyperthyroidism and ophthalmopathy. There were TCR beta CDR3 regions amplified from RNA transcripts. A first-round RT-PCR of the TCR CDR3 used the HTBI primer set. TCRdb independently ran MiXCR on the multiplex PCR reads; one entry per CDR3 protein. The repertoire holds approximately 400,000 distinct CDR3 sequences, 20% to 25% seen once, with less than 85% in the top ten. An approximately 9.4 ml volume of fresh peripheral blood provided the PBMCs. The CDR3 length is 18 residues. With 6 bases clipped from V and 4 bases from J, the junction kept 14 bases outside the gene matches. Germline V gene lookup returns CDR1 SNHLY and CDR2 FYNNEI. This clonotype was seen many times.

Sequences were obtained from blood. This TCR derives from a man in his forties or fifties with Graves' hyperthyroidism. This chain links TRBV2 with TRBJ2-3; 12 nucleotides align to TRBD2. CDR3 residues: CASRLQPATSGSADTQYF. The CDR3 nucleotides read TGTGCCAGCAGATTACAGCCCGCGACTAGCGGGAGTGCAGATACGCAGTATTTT.